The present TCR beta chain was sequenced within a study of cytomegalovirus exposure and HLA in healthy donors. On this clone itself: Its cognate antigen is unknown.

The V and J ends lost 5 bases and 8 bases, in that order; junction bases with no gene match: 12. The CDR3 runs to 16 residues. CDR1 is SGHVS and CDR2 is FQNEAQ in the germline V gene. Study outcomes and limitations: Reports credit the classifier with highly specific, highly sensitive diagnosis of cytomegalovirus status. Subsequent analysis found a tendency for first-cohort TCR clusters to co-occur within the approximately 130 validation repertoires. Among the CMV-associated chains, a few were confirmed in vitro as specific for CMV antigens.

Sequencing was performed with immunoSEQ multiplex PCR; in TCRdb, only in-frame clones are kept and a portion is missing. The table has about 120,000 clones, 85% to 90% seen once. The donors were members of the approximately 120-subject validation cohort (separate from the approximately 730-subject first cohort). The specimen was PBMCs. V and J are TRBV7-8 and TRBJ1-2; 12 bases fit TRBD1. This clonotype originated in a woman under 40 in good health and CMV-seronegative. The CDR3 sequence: CASSSQPGQGARGYTF. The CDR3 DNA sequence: TGTGCCAGCAGCAGCCAACCGGGACAGGGGGCAAGGGGCTACACCTTC.